This TCR beta chain came from a study of beta chain features in type 1 diabetes. Overall study results and limits: TCRB CDR3s were moderately but significantly shorter in Type 1 diabetes patients in all four CD4+ subsets.

The CDR3 sequence is 11 residues long. The V gene lost 11 bases and the J gene lost 11 bases, with 16 bases spanning the gap. Germline values: CDR1 MDHEN, CDR2 SYDVKM. The investigators reverse transcribed all of the isolated RNA, so they sequenced expressed TCRB transcripts. Clones were sequenced by immunoSEQ multiplex PCR, and TCRdb holds only the in-frame ones, with some missing. The data show approximately 160,000 clones, under 13% seen once. The table lists this clone with a few counts. Antigen: not known. This clonotype was sampled from a man aged 30 to 45 with type 1 diabetes. The rearrangement links TRBV28 to TRBJ1-5; tentative D call: TRBD1 (6 bases). Material for sequencing was central memory CD4+ T cells from blood. CDR3 sequence (DNA): TGTGCCGTCAGAGGGGGTAGGGCCCAGCATTTT. It encodes CAVRGGRAQHF.